These 26 T cell receptor beta chains were all obtained from the same sample, sequenced in a study of monozygotic twins with inflammatory bowel disease. Following a re-call of the 5' RACE reads, TCRdb has one entry per CDR3 protein and lacks DNA. This sample's table reports approximately 400,000 distinct CDR3 sequences. Sequencing used blood. These receptors originate from a human donor with ulcerative colitis or Crohn's disease, or a healthy co-twin of an affected twin (not recorded which).

The rearrangement links TRBV6-1 to TRBJ2-3. CDR3 length equals 15 residues. Germline-derived CDR1 and CDR2 are MNHNS and SASEGT. This CDR3 is CASTDGESSTDTQYF.

This chain uses TRBV12-3 or TRBV12-4 with TRBJ1-4; TCRdb picks TRBD1, but there is no DNA to check that call. The CDR3 extends over 15 amino acids. CDR3 sequence reads: CASSLGPGPNEKLFF.

The V gene is TRBV3-1, the J gene TRBJ1-1; TCRdb calls TRBD1, which cannot be checked without DNA. The CDR3 has 15 amino acids. The germline V gene encodes CDR1 LGHDT and CDR2 YNNKEL (reference sequence). This chain's CDR3 is CASKPHGEPNTEAFF.

V gene TRBV12-3 or TRBV12-4 combines with J gene TRBJ2-6; TCRdb reports TRBD1, a call that lacks DNA to check it against. This CDR3 has 18 residues. The CDR3 here is CASSSPGGAYSGANVLTF.

The V gene is TRBV6-1, the J gene TRBJ2-1; TCRdb names TRBD2, which stays unverified in the absence of DNA. Germline CDR1 MNHNS, CDR2 SASEGT. The CDR3 sequence is 15 residues long. The CDR3 loop is CASRTSGPSYNEQFF.

The chain's CDR3 is CASSLNNYGYTF. This chain connects TRBV12-3 or TRBV12-4 to TRBJ1-2. The CDR3 runs 12 residues.

The J gene is TRBJ1-1, the V gene TRBV18; as DNA is missing, the TRBD1 call by TCRdb cannot be tested. CDR3 length: 15 residues. The germline CDR1 and CDR2 sequences are KGHSH and LQKENI. The CDR3 loop reads CASSPVMGGDTEAFF.

The chain employs TRBV10-3 and TRBJ2-5. Looked up from germline, CDR1 is ENHRY and CDR2 is SYGVKD. CDR3 length: 14 amino acids. The CDR3 sequence: CAISESGTQETQYF.

V usage is TRBV20-1 and J usage is TRBJ1-1; TCRdb's assignment of TRBD1 cannot be checked, as there is no DNA. Germline V gene data show CDR1 as DFQATT and CDR2 as SNEGSKA (reference sequence). The CDR3 has 14 residues. CDR3 region: CSARPTALNTEAFF.

The V and J genes are TRBV28 and TRBJ1-5. Germline V gene sequence: CDR1 MDHEN, CDR2 SYDVKM. The CDR3 covers 15 residues. This CDR3 is CASSSFRFSNQPQHF.

The chain couples TRBV5-1 to TRBJ2-7; absent DNA, TCRdb's TRBD1 call cannot be checked. Germline V gene lookup returns CDR1 SGHRS and CDR2 YFSETQ. The CDR3 totals 14 residues. The CDR3 loop reads CASSYGTGNNEQYF.

The gene calls are TRBV24-1 and TRBJ2-1; TCRdb indicates TRBD2, and absent DNA this call remains unverified. This CDR3 has 13 residues. Germline-derived CDR1 and CDR2 are KGHDR and SFDVKD. CDR3 region: CATSGLAGNEQFF.

The J gene is TRBJ1-5, the V gene TRBV27; no DNA is available, so the TRBD1 call from TCRdb remains unchecked. Germline values: CDR1 MNHEY, CDR2 SMNVEV (reference sequence). The CDR3 has 15 residues. This CDR3 reads CASSTGTKSNQPQHF.

The chain carries TRBV12-3 or TRBV12-4 and TRBJ2-2. The CDR3 runs 16 residues. The CDR3 is CASSSSRMLNTGELFF.

CDR3 loop: CASSLAGNSAYEQYF. J is TRBJ2-7 and V is TRBV5-1. Germline V gene data show CDR1 as SGHRS and CDR2 as YFSETQ. This CDR3 is built from 15 residues.

V gene TRBV19 combines with J gene TRBJ2-2; TCRdb indicates TRBD2, and absent DNA this call remains unverified. CDR3 length equals 18 residues. Germline assignment: CDR1 LNHDA and CDR2 SQIVND (reference sequence). This chain's CDR3 is CASTSPRTAGRYSGELFF.

The CDR3 loop reads CASSLKGRGTEAFF. The chain recombines TRBV27 with TRBJ1-1; TCRdb calls TRBD1, which cannot be checked without DNA. The CDR3 sequence is 14 residues long. The V gene's germline CDR1 is MNHEY and CDR2 SMNVEV (reference sequence).

The J gene is TRBJ1-1, the V gene TRBV29-1. CDR1 SQVTM and CDR2 ANQGSEA come from the germline V gene. The CDR3 is made up of 13 amino acids. CDR3 region: CSTYQGPGTEAFF.

The genes are TRBV12-3 or TRBV12-4 and TRBJ1-6; TCRdb indicates TRBD1, and absent DNA this call remains unverified. The CDR3 consists of 15 residues. The CDR3 is CASSLDTSRSLPLHF.

The chain links TRBV7-9 to TRBJ2-2; lacking DNA, the TRBD1 call made by TCRdb goes unchecked. The CDR3 contains 15 residues. Germline CDR1 is SEHNR and CDR2 is FQNEAQ (reference sequence). The CDR3 sequence: CASSLVSRNTGELFF.

The V gene is TRBV18, the J gene TRBJ1-5; TCRdb's assignment of TRBD1 cannot be checked, as there is no DNA. Per germline, CDR1 KGHSH and CDR2 LQKENI. The CDR3 covers 13 residues. The CDR3 region is CASSMAGDQPQHF.

The chain couples TRBV18 to TRBJ2-2; TCRdb's D gene call, TRBD2, goes unchecked for lack of DNA. Germline V lookup: CDR1 KGHSH, CDR2 LQKENI. The CDR3 spans 14 residues. CDR3 amino acids: CASSEGRYTGELFF.

V gene TRBV20-1 combines with J gene TRBJ2-4; there is no DNA to check the TCRdb D call of TRBD1. The CDR3 spans 17 residues. The germline V gene has CDR1 DFQATT and CDR2 SNEGSKA (reference sequence). The CDR3 loop is CSARDTRRTGAKNMQYF.

This rearrangement joins TRBV7-2 to TRBJ2-3; TCRdb selects TRBD1, and the lack of DNA leaves this call unchecked. This CDR3 has 15 residues. Germline V gene lookup returns CDR1 SGHTA and CDR2 FQGNSA. CDR3 protein: CASSLGGGFTDTQYF.

The chain combines TRBV7-2 with TRBJ1-1. CDR3 size: 13 residues. Germline V CDR1 and CDR2: SGHTA, FQGNSA. CDR3 loop: CASSLTRGLEAFF.

This chain's CDR3 is CASRRDRLNTEAFF. The gene calls are TRBV12-3 or TRBV12-4 and TRBJ1-1; the D gene TCRdb calls, TRBD1, cannot be checked with no DNA. The CDR3 extends over 14 amino acids.